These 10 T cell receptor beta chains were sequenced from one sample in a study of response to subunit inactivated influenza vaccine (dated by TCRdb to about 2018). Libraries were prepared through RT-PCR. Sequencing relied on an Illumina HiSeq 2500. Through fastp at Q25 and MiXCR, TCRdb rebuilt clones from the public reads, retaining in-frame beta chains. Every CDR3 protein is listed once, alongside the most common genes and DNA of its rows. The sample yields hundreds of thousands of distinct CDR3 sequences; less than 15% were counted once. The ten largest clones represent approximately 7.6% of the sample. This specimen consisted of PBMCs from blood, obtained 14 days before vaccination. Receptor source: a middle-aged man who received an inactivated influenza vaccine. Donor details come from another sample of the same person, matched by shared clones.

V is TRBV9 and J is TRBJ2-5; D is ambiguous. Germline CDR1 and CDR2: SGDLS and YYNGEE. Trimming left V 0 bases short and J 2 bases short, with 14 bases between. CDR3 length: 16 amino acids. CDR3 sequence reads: CASSVAGLSGQETQYF. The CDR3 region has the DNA TGTGCCAGCAGCGTAGCCGGGTTGTCTGGGCAAGAGACCCAGTACTTC.

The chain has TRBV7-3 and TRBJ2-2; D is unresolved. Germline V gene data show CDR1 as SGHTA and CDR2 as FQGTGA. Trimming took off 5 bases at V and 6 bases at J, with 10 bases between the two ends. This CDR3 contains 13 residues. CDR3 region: CASSTQPAGELFF. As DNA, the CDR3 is TGTGCCAGCAGCACCCAGCCCGCCGGGGAGCTGTTTTTT.

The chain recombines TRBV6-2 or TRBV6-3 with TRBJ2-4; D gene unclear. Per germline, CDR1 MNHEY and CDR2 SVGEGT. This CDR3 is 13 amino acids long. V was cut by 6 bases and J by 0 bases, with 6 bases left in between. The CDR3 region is CASRSLAKNIQYF. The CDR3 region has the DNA TGTGCCAGCAGAAGTCTAGCCAAAAACATTCAGTACTTC.

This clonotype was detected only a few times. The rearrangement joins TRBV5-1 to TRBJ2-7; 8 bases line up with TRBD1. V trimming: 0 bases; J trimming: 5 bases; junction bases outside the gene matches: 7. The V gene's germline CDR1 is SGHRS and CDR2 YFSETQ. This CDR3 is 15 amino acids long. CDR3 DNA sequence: TGCGCCAGCAGCTTGGCAACAGGGGGAATCGACGAGCAGTACTTC. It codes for CASSLATGGIDEQYF.

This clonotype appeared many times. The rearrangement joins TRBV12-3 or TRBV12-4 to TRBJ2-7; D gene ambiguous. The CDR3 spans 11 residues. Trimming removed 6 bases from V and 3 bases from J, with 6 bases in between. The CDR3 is CASSPHYEQYF. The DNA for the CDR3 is TGTGCCAGCAGCCCTCACTACGAGCAGTACTTC.

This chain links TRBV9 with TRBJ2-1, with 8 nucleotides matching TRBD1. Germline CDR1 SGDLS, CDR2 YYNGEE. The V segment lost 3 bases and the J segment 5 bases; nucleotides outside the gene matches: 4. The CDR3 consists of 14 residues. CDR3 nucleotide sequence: TGTGCCAGCAGCGCCGGGACAGGAGACAATGAGCAGTTCTTC. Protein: CASSAGTGDNEQFF.

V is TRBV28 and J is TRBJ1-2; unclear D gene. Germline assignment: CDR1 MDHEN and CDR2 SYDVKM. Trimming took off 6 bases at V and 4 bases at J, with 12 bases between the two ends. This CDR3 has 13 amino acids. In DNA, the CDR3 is TGTGCCAGCAGCATCAGAGGGAGCTATGGCTACACCTTC. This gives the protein CASSIRGSYGYTF.

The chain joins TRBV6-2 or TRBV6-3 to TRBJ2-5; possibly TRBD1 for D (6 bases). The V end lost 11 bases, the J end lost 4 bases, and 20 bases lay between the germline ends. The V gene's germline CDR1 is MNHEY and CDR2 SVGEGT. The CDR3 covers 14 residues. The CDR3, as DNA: TGTGCCGCCAACGCCAGGGGCTATGGAGAGACCCAGTACTTC. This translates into CAANARGYGETQYF.

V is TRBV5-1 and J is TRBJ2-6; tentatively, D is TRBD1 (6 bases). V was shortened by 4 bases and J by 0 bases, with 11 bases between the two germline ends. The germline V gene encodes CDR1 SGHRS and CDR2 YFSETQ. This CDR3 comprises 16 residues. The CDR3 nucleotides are TGCGCCAGCAGCACGGGACACGTCTCTGGGGCCAACGTCCTGACTTTC. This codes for CASSTGHVSGANVLTF.

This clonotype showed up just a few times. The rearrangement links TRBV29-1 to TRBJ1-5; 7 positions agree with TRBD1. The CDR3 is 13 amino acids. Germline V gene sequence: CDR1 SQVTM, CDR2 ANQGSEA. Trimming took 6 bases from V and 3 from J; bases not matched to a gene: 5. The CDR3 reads CSVVDRPNQPQHF. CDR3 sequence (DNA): TGCAGCGTGGTGGACAGGCCCAATCAGCCCCAGCATTTT.